This paragraph reports one T cell receptor beta chain. The CDR3 goes on 3 residues after the read ends, and that part is filled in from the germline J gene. The data were obtained in a study of T cells in women clearing cervical HPV infection. The V end lost 7 bases, the J end lost 0 bases, and 10 bases lay between the germline ends. Germline loops: CDR1 SNHLY, CDR2 FYNNEI. The CDR3 is 14 residues long. Method: immunoSEQ multiplex PCR; TCRdb's copy keeps in-frame clones and lacks some. The sample's table shows around 30,000 clones. Sequencing input: blood buffy coat. The receptor was derived from a woman aged 18 to 75 with a cervical HPV16 infection that either progressed to CIN3+ or cleared (not recorded which). V usage is TRBV2 and J usage is TRBJ1-3; D is unclear. Partial CDR3 DNA: TGTGCCAGCAAGCAGGCAAACTCTGGAAACACC. Its protein is CASKQANSGNT. The full CDR3 protein is CASKQANSGNTIYF.